This TCR beta chain was identified during a study of blood T cell repertoires in COVID-19. For the study at large: Sample material is recorded as cDNA or gDNA derived from T cells, B-cell-depleted T cells, or PBMCs.

The length of the CDR3 is 15 residues. V lost 3 bases and J lost 1, with 15 bases in between. Germline lookup yields CDR1 GTSNPN and CDR2 SVGIG (reference sequence). Generated by immunoSEQ multiplex PCR, the TCRdb table keeps only in-frame clones and is missing some. Seen here are some 450,000 clones, around 90% observed once, and the top ten hold 0.7% to 1%. This receptor was identified in a man between 18 and 29 years old with COVID-19, enrolled during active disease. The rearrangement links TRBV30 to TRBJ1-1; TRBD1 is a possible D gene (5 bases). The source material was peripheral blood. CDR3 in DNA: TGTGCCTGGAGCGCTGGTACAGGTGGGAACACTGAAGCTTTCTTT. Translating it yields CAWSAGTGGNTEAFF.